This T cell receptor beta chain was profiled in a study of cytomegalovirus exposure and HLA in healthy donors. Study-level results: The Asian-associated ancestry cluster reportedly had fewer N-insertions than the 666-donor mean in a later analysis. Near-uniform donor sequencing depth was presumed by presence/absence analyses.

The PCR made use of 60 Vbeta and 13 Jbeta primers. Sequencing used immunoSEQ multiplex PCR; TCRdb keeps in-frame clones, though not all of them. Counted here are around 300,000 clones, around 65% occurring once; the ten biggest clones make up about 2.1%. This clone was observed a handful of times. What it binds is not known. CDR1 SGHNT and CDR2 YYREEE come from the germline V gene (reference sequence). V was trimmed by 3 bases and J by 5 bases, leaving 15 bases between them. The CDR3 covers 16 residues. The origin of this receptor is a female donor in good health and CMV-seronegative. V gene TRBV5-4 combines with J gene TRBJ1-6; tentative D call: TRBD1 (5 bases). Sequencing used PBMCs. In DNA form, the CDR3 reads TGTGCCAGCAGCTGGGGGGGTCGATCGAATAATTCACCCCTCCACTTT. Residues: CASSWGGRSNNSPLHF.